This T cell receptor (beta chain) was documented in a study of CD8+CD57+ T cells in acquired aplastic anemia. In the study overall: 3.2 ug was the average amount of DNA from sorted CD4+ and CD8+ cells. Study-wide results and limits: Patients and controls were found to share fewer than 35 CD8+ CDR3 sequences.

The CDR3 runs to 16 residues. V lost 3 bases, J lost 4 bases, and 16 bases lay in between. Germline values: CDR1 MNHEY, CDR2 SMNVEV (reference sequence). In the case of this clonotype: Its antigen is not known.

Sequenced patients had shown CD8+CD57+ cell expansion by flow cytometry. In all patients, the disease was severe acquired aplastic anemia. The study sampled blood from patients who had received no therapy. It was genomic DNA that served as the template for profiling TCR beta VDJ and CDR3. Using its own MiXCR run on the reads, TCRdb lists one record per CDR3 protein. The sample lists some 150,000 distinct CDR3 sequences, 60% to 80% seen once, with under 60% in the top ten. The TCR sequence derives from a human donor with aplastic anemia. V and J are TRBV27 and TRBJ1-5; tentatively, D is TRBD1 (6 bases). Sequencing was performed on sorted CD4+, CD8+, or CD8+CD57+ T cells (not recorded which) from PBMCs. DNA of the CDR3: TGTGCCAGCAGTTTTGGGGGCCGAGGAGGGAATCAGCCCCAGCATTTT. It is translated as CASSFGGRGGNQPQHF.